The 11 T cell receptor beta chains given below trace back to one sample, sequenced in a study of early T cells in non-severe SARS-CoV-2 infection. From the 5' RACE reads, TCRdb called clonotypes with MiXCR, one entry per CDR3 protein. The sample yields 25,000 to 35,000 distinct CDR3 sequences, about 5.1% seen once. Sample: whole blood. These receptors came from an adult who was a healthcare worker with PCR-confirmed SARS-CoV-2 infection or an uninfected control (not recorded which).

There are many counts of this clonotype. The rearrangement links TRBV19 to TRBJ2-5, with D tentatively TRBD2 (6 bases). The V and J ends lost 9 bases and 2 bases respectively, with 7 bases between them. Germline V lookup: CDR1 LNHDA, CDR2 SQIVND (reference sequence). The CDR3 extends over 11 amino acids. The CDR3 region has the DNA TGTGCCAGCCGGGGGCAAGAGACCCAGTACTTC. It specifies CASRGQETQYF.

This clonotype was counted many times. The chain employs TRBV4-2 and TRBJ2-5, with TRBD1 identical over 11 bases. CDR1 and CDR2 (germline): LGHNA, YNFKEQ. V shed 0 bases, J shed 3 bases, and the junction held 6 bases outside the gene matches. This CDR3 is built from 17 residues. The CDR3 coding sequence is TGTGCCAGCAGCCAAGATGGATCGGGACAGGGGGAAGAGACCCAGTACTTC. Amino acids: CASSQDGSGQGEETQYF.

This clonotype was counted at least ten times. The chain couples TRBV7-6 to TRBJ1-4; 9 bases are shared with TRBD1. The V gene end was trimmed by 0 bases and the J gene end by 8 bases; junction bases not matched to a gene: 7. The CDR3 is 16 amino acids. Germline V lookup: CDR1 SGHVS, CDR2 FNYEAQ. The CDR3 DNA follows: TGTGCCAGCAGCTTAGCTCTCCGGACAGGGGTAGAAAAACTGTTTTTT. Its protein is CASSLALRTGVEKLFF.

The genes are TRBV20-1 and TRBJ1-1; D unclear. The germline V and J ends were trimmed by 8 bases and 6 bases, with 13 bases remaining between them. The CDR3 runs to 11 residues. Germline CDR1 is DFQATT and CDR2 is SNEGSKA (reference sequence). CDR3 DNA: TGCAGTACCCCGGGTGGCGCTGAAGCTTTCTTT. This gives the protein CSTPGGAEAFF.

There are a few counts of this clonotype. The V and J genes are TRBV20-1 and TRBJ2-5, with D possibly matching TRBD1 (5 bases). The CDR3 spans 13 residues. CDR1 is DFQATT, CDR2 SNEGSKA, per germline (reference sequence). V lost 5 bases, J lost 0 bases, and 10 bases lay in between. For the CDR3, the DNA is TGCAGTGCTCTTGGCAGGGACCAAGAGACCCAGTACTTC. As protein: CSALGRDQETQYF.

This clonotype showed up many times. The chain carries TRBV11-2 and TRBJ2-7; no clear D gene. V lost 5 bases to trimming and J lost 6 bases, with 11 bases between them. The length of the CDR3 is 12 residues. Looked up from germline, CDR1 is SGHAT and CDR2 is FQNNGV. The CDR3 DNA sequence: TGTGCCAGCAGCCCCATCGTCGGCGAGCAGTACTTC. Its protein is CASSPIVGEQYF.

This clonotype occurred many times. This sequence joins TRBV7-3 and TRBJ1-3, with a weak D call TRBD1 (6 bases). Germline CDR1 and CDR2: SGHTA and FQGTGA. The CDR3 covers 15 residues. Trimming took off 5 bases at V and 1 base at J, with 12 bases between the two ends. The CDR3 DNA is TGTGCCAGCAGCGTGACAGGTCCTTCTGGAAACACCATATATTTT. Its protein product is CASSVTGPSGNTIYF.

This clonotype was detected many times. The chain is built from TRBV6-1 and TRBJ2-3; 7 nucleotides agree with TRBD1. V gave up 1 base and J gave up 4 bases; unmatched junction bases: 8. Germline V CDR1 and CDR2: MNHNS, SASEGT. The CDR3 is made up of 16 amino acids. The CDR3 DNA follows: TGTGCCAGCAGTGAAGATGTCAGGGGGACCTCAGATACGCAGTATTTT. Translating gives CASSEDVRGTSDTQYF.

The chain couples TRBV20-1 to TRBJ2-1, with TRBD2 matching over 13 bases. Unmatched junction bases numbered 5, after V lost 6 bases and J lost 6 bases. Germline assignment: CDR1 DFQATT and CDR2 SNEGSKA (reference sequence). The CDR3 is made up of 14 amino acids. This CDR3 is CSAETSGGANEQFF. The CDR3 nucleotides are TGCAGTGCGGAAACTAGCGGGGGGGCCAATGAGCAGTTCTTC.

This clonotype was observed many times. The CDR3 coding sequence is TGCAGCGTTCCCGGGACAGGGCTTTACAATGAGCAGTTCTTC. Translating it yields CSVPGTGLYNEQFF. The J gene is TRBJ2-1, the V gene TRBV29-1; 9 bases match TRBD1. Germline V gene data show CDR1 as SQVTM and CDR2 as ANQGSEA. V lost 5 bases to trimming and J lost 4 bases; unmatched junction nucleotides: 6. The CDR3 contains 14 residues.

The chain employs TRBV7-9 and TRBJ2-4, with TRBD1 as a possible D gene (6 bases). The CDR3 is 12 amino acids. V shed 5 bases and J shed 8 bases, with 10 bases lying between them. The V gene's germline CDR1 is SEHNR and CDR2 FQNEAQ (reference sequence). CDR3 DNA sequence: TGTGCCAGCAGCCCACAGGGAGACATTCAGTACTTC. Translated, it gives CASSPQGDIQYF.